This record concerns one TCR beta chain sequence. As processed by the authors: Amplification of reference gene primers provided the estimated nucleated cell counts. Repertoires were generated with immunoSEQ multiplex PCR, while TCRdb's copy carries only in-frame clones and drops some. V, J and clone size are taken as reported in that table, and D and trimming were inferred from the DNA itself. This table holds approximately 110,000 clones, approximately 81% found once. This specimen comes from a study of blood T cell repertoires in COVID-19. Background on the study: Samples of COVID-19 (acute and convalescent) were obtained from the United States, Italy and Spain. PBMCs, B-cell-depleted T cells, or T cells provided the cDNA or gDNA that made up the material.

Seattle patients were enrolled while actively infected and followed longitudinally. The ends were cut back, 6 bases at V and 6 bases at J, with 17 bases in the middle. The CDR3 covers 15 residues. Germline loops: CDR1 LNHDA, CDR2 SQIVND (reference sequence). V gene TRBV19 combines with J gene TRBJ2-2; tentative D call: TRBD2 (6 bases). This TCR came from a man aged 80 or over with COVID-19, enrolled during active disease. Sequencing was performed on peripheral blood. Here the CDR3 DNA reads TGTGCCAGTAGGCCCCCACGGGACTGGCCCGGGGAGCTGTTTTTT. Translation: CASRPPRDWPGELFF.